These T cell receptor beta chains were read from a single sample in a study of blood T cells in healthy people across ages. One entry per CDR3 protein, called by TCRdb with MiXCR from the 5' RACE reads. The table includes some 1.5 million distinct CDR3 sequences, about 28% detected once. Specimen: blood. All receptors come from a woman aged 30 to 39 in good health. CDR3s include the opening cysteine and the closing phenylalanine or tryptophan. D genes are given only for firm matches. The size field is filled for only some rows; it gives once, few, many or a size class.

D gene: TRBD1; clone size: few; J gene: TRBJ1-1; V gene: TRBV10-3; CDR3 DNA: TGTGCCATCAGTGAGGGACAGGAGGGCACTGAAGCTTTCTTT; CDR3 protein: CAISEGQEGTEAFF
D gene: NA; clone size: NA; J gene: TRBJ2-1; V gene: TRBV18; CDR3 DNA: TGTGCCAGCTCACCAAGGGACGGGGGGCGCAGTGAGCAGTTCTTC; CDR3 protein: CASSPRDGGRSEQFF
D gene: TRBD1; clone size: once; J gene: TRBJ1-1; V gene: TRBV4-1; CDR3 DNA: TGCGCCAGCAGACGGACAGGGGGGATGGGCACTGAAGCTTTCTTT; CDR3 protein: CASRRTGGMGTEAFF
D gene: NA; clone size: few; J gene: TRBJ2-5; V gene: TRBV18; CDR3 DNA: TGTGCCAGCTCACGCTCTGATGAGACCCAGTACTTC; CDR3 protein: CASSRSDETQYF
D gene: NA; clone size: NA; J gene: TRBJ2-1; V gene: TRBV6-5; CDR3 DNA: TGTGCCAGCAGTTACTCGGAGCTGGGTGGATCCTACAATGAGCAGTTCTTC; CDR3 protein: CASSYSELGGSYNEQFF
D gene: TRBD1; clone size: NA; J gene: TRBJ1-2; V gene: TRBV5-1; CDR3 DNA: TGCGCCAGCAGCATCACAGGGGGCGCGGGCTACACCTTC; CDR3 protein: CASSITGGAGYTF
D gene: TRBD1; clone size: few; J gene: TRBJ1-4; V gene: TRBV4-1; CDR3 DNA: TGCGCCAGCAGCCAAGATCGAGGACAGGACGCAACTAATGAAAAACTGTTTTTT; CDR3 protein: CASSQDRGQDATNEKLFF
D gene: NA; clone size: many; J gene: TRBJ2-7; V gene: TRBV28; CDR3 DNA: TGTGCCAGCAGTTTGATGCCGTACGAGCAGTACTTC; CDR3 protein: CASSLMPYEQYF
D gene: NA; clone size: many; J gene: TRBJ2-4; V gene: TRBV7-9; CDR3 DNA: TGTGCCAGCAGCTTAACAAGTTCAAACATTCAGTACTTC; CDR3 protein: CASSLTSSNIQYF
D gene: NA; clone size: many; J gene: TRBJ2-7; V gene: TRBV6-5; CDR3 DNA: TGTGCCAGCAGTGTATACGGGGGTCTGACCTACGAGCAGTACTTC; CDR3 protein: CASSVYGGLTYEQYF
D gene: NA; clone size: NA; J gene: TRBJ2-1; V gene: TRBV7-8; CDR3 DNA: TGTGCCAGCACCACCGGGACTGATAAGTTCTTC; CDR3 protein: CASTTGTDKFF
D gene: NA; clone size: few; J gene: TRBJ2-3; V gene: TRBV4-1; CDR3 DNA: TGCGCCAGCAGCCAACGGCCGGGGACAGATACGCAGTATTTT; CDR3 protein: CASSQRPGTDTQYF
D gene: NA; clone size: NA; J gene: TRBJ1-2; V gene: TRBV12-3/TRBV12-4; CDR3 DNA: TGTGCCAGCACCAAACAGGGATTCGATGGCTACACCTTC; CDR3 protein: CASTKQGFDGYTF
D gene: NA; clone size: few; J gene: TRBJ2-2; V gene: TRBV7-7; CDR3 DNA: TGTGCCAGCAGCTTTTTAGGCGGGGAGCTGTTTTTT; CDR3 protein: CASSFLGGELFF
D gene: TRBD2; clone size: few; J gene: TRBJ2-3; V gene: TRBV4-1; CDR3 DNA: TGCGCCAGCAGCCAAGATTTGCGTGCTAGCGGGAGCACAGATACGCAGTATTTT; CDR3 protein: CASSQDLRASGSTDTQYF
D gene: TRBD2; clone size: few; J gene: TRBJ2-7; V gene: TRBV5-1; CDR3 DNA: TGCGCCAGCAGCGTCGGGACTACCGAGCAGTACTTC; CDR3 protein: CASSVGTTEQYF
D gene: NA; clone size: NA; J gene: TRBJ1-5; V gene: TRBV7-9; CDR3 DNA: TGTGCCAGCAGCTCCCAGGGAAACCTGCCCCAGCATTTT; CDR3 protein: CASSSQGNLPQHF
D gene: TRBD2; clone size: few; J gene: TRBJ2-1; V gene: TRBV29-1; CDR3 DNA: TGCAGCGTTGTGACTAGCGGGAGTAATGAGCAGTTCTTC; CDR3 protein: CSVVTSGSNEQFF
D gene: NA; clone size: NA; J gene: TRBJ1-2; V gene: TRBV6-5; CDR3 DNA: TGTGCCAGCAGTTACGGGTCAGGGAATATAGGTGGCTACATCTTC; CDR3 protein: CASSYGSGNIGGYIF
D gene: NA; clone size: NA; J gene: TRBJ2-3; V gene: TRBV5-1; CDR3 DNA: TGCGCCAGCAGCTTGGCCGGGGTAGCGGCCCGGAGCACAGATACGCAGTATTTT; CDR3 protein: CASSLAGVAARSTDTQYF
D gene: NA; clone size: many; J gene: TRBJ1-6; V gene: TRBV6-4; CDR3 DNA: TGTGCCAGCAGTGCGAACCCTAATTCACCCCTCCACTTT; CDR3 protein: CASSANPNSPLHF
D gene: NA; clone size: few; J gene: TRBJ2-7; V gene: TRBV27; CDR3 DNA: TGTGCCAGACAAGAACCCTCCTACGAGCAGTACTTC; CDR3 protein: CARQEPSYEQYF
D gene: TRBD2; clone size: many; J gene: TRBJ2-7; V gene: TRBV27; CDR3 DNA: TGTGCCAGCAGTTTTAGCGGGAGGGTCTGGGAGCAGTACTTC; CDR3 protein: CASSFSGRVWEQYF
D gene: TRBD1; clone size: many; J gene: TRBJ2-3; V gene: TRBV5-1; CDR3 DNA: TGCGCCAGCAGCTCCGGGACAGGGTCTGATACGCAGTATTTT; CDR3 protein: CASSSGTGSDTQYF
D gene: NA; clone size: few; J gene: TRBJ1-1; V gene: TRBV4-1; CDR3 DNA: TGCGCCAGCAGCCAAGATGGGTCTGGCAGAAAAAACACTGAAGCTTTCTTT; CDR3 protein: CASSQDGSGRKNTEAFF